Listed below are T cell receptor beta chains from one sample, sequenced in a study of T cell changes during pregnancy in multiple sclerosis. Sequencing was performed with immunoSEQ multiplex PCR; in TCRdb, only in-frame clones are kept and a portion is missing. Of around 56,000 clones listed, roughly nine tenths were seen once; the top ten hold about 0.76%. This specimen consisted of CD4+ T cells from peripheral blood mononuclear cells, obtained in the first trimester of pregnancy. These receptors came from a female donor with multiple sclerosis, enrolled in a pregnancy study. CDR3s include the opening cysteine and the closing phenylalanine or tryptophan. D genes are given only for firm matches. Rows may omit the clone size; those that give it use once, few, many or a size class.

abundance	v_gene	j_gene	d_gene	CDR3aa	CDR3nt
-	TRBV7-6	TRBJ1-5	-	CASSHQGGQQPQHF	TGTGCCAGCAGCCACCAAGGGGGACAACAGCCCCAGCATTTT
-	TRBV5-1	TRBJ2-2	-	CASSRSGPAGELFF	TGCGCCAGCAGCCGTTCAGGTCCGGCCGGGGAGCTGTTTTTT
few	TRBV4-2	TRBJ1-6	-	CASSRTGSGSYNSPLHF	TGTGCCAGCAGCCGAACAGGGTCCGGCTCCTATAATTCACCCCTCCACTTT
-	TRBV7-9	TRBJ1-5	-	CASSPGGGAGQPQHF	TGTGCCAGCAGCCCCGGGGGTGGGGCAGGTCAGCCCCAGCATTTT
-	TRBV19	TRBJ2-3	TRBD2	CASRLAGGLGVQDTQYF	TGTGCCAGTAGACTAGCGGGGGGGCTAGGAGTTCAAGATACGCAGTATTTT
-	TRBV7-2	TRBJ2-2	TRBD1	CASSPGQGNTGELFF	TGTGCCAGCAGCCCTGGACAGGGGAACACCGGGGAGCTGTTTTTT
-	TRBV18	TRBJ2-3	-	CASSPPGGDTQYF	TGTGCCAGCTCACCGCCAGGGGGGGATACGCAGTATTTT
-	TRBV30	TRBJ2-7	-	CAWSRGQGIFYEQYF	TGTGCCTGGAGTAGAGGGCAAGGGATCTTCTACGAGCAGTACTTC
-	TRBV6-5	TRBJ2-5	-	CASSSGLKTQYF	TGTGCCAGCAGCTCCGGGTTGAAGACCCAGTACTTC
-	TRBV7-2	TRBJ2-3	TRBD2	CASSQGLAGGHTQYF	TGTGCCAGCAGCCAGGGACTAGCGGGGGGACATACGCAGTATTTT
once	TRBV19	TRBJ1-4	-	CASSKREIGNEKLFF	TGTGCCAGTAGTAAACGGGAGATCGGGAATGAAAAACTGTTTTTT
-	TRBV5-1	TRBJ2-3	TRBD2	CASSSSGLATSTDTQYF	TGCGCCAGCAGCTCCTCGGGACTAGCGACCAGCACAGATACGCAGTATTTT
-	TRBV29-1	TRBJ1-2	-	CSVGAGNYGYTF	TGCAGCGTTGGGGCAGGGAACTATGGCTACACCTTC
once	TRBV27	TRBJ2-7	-	CASSPRLERSYEQYF	TGTGCCAGCAGTCCGAGGTTGGAACGGTCCTACGAGCAGTACTTC
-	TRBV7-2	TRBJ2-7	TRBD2	CASRGAGRSYEQYF	TGTGCCAGCAGGGGAGCGGGGCGCTCCTACGAGCAGTACTTC
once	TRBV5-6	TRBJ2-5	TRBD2	CASSLDWGLAGEEETQYF	TGTGCCAGCAGCTTGGATTGGGGACTAGCGGGGGAAGAAGAGACCCAGTACTTC
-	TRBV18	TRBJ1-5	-	CASSLVQSSNQPQHF	TGTGCCAGCTCACTTGTACAAAGTAGCAATCAGCCCCAGCATTTT
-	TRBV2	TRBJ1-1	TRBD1	CASSYRGNTEAFF	TGTGCCAGCAGCTACAGGGGTAACACTGAAGCTTTCTTT
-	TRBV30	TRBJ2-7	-	CAGGRRPPSEQYF	TGTGCGGGGGGTAGGAGGCCCCCATCCGAGCAGTACTTC
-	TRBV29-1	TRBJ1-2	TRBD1	CSVEGGTGDYGYTF	TGCAGCGTTGAAGGGGGGACAGGGGACTATGGCTACACCTTC
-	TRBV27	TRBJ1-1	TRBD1	CASIPSGQGDAFF	TGTGCCAGCATCCCTTCGGGACAGGGTGACGCTTTCTTT
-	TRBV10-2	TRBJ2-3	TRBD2	CASSDRLAGTDTQYF	TGCGCCAGCAGTGATAGGCTAGCGGGGACAGATACGCAGTATTTT
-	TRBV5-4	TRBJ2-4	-	CASSFGSASLTPQYF	TGTGCCAGCAGCTTTGGCTCCGCATCGCTTACGCCTCAGTACTTC
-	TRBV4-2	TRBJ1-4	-	CASSQEVTGGNEKLFF	TGTGCCAGCAGCCAAGAGGTAACTGGAGGAAATGAAAAACTGTTTTTT
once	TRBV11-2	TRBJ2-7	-	CASSLSDIFYEQYF	TGTGCCAGCAGCTTGTCGGACATATTTTACGAGCAGTACTTC
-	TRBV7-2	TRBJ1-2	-	CASSQVGVDYGYTF	TGTGCCAGCAGCCAAGTTGGAGTAGACTATGGCTACACCTTC
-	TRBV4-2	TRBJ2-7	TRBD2	CASSQASGGLYEQYF	TGTGCCAGCAGCCAAGCTAGCGGGGGGCTCTACGAGCAGTACTTC
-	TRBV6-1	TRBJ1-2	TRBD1	CASRRTGTGYTF	TGTGCCAGCAGGCGGACAGGGACTGGCTACACCTTC
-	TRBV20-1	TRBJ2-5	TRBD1	CSAIRGETQYF	TGCAGTGCTATCAGGGGGGAGACCCAGTACTTC
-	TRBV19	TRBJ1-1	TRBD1	CASSLSGTGGIVVVTEAFF	TGTGCCAGTAGTCTCTCCGGGACAGGGGGGATCGTGGTCGTCACTGAAGCTTTCTTT
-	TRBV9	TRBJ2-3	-	CASSPKSLNPNTQYF	TGTGCCAGCAGCCCAAAGAGTTTAAACCCCAATACGCAGTATTTT
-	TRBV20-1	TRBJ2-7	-	CSAAGYEQYF	TGCAGTGCTGCGGGGTACGAGCAGTACTTC
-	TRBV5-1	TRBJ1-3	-	CASSLSTAGNTIYF	TGCGCCAGCAGCTTGAGCACAGCTGGAAACACCATATATTTT
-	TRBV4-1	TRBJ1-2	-	CASSQGGRGRNYGYTF	TGCGCCAGCAGCCAAGGAGGCAGGGGCCGAAACTATGGCTACACCTTC
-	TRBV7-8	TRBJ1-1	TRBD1	CASATGGLGTEAFF	TGTGCCAGCGCCACAGGGGGCTTGGGCACTGAAGCTTTCTTT
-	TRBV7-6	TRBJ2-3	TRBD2	CASSLRGTSGPDTQYF	TGTGCCAGCAGCTTAAGAGGGACTAGCGGGCCAGATACGCAGTATTTT
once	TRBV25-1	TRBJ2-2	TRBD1	CASISTGGFTGELFF	TGTGCCAGCATAAGCACAGGGGGCTTCACCGGGGAGCTGTTTTTT
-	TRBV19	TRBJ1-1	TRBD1	CASSKTGDLNTEAFF	TGTGCCAGTAGTAAGACAGGGGACCTGAACACTGAAGCTTTCTTT
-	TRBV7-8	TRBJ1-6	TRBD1	CASSLPRTGNSPLHF	TGTGCCAGCAGCTTACCCCGGACAGGCAATTCACCCCTCCACTTT
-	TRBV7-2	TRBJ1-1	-	CASSLLQGENTEAFF	TGTGCCAGCAGCCTATTACAGGGCGAGAACACTGAAGCTTTCTTT
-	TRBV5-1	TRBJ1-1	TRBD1	CASSHDRGWTEAFF	TGCGCCAGCAGCCATGACAGGGGTTGGACTGAAGCTTTCTTT
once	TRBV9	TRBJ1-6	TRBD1	CASSPRTGGYNSPLHF	TGTGCCAGCAGCCCCCGGACAGGGGGCTATAATTCACCCCTCCACTTT
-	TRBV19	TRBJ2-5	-	CASSHTQETQYF	TGTGCCAGTAGTCACACCCAAGAGACCCAGTACTTC
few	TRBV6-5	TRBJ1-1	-	CASSSRTGLHTEAFF	TGTGCCAGCAGTTCCCGCACAGGGCTCCACACTGAAGCTTTCTTT
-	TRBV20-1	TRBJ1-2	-	CSARPPDGYTF	TGCAGTGCTAGACCCCCCGATGGCTACACCTTC
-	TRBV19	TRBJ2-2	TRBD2	CASSGGGRITGELFF	TGTGCCAGTAGTGGCGGGGGGCGCATCACCGGGGAGCTGTTTTTT
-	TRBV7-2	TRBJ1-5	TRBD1	CASSLIGRGVQPQHF	TGTGCCAGCAGCTTAATAGGCAGGGGGGTTCAGCCCCAGCATTTT
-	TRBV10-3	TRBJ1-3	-	CAISDGLRVVGSGNTIYF	TGTGCCATCAGTGATGGTCTGAGGGTTGTTGGCTCTGGAAACACCATATATTTT
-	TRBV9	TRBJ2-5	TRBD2	CASSVTSGGSKETQYF	TGTGCCAGCAGCGTGACTAGCGGGGGGTCCAAAGAGACCCAGTACTTC
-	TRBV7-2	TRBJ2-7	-	CASSPPGGTRAYEQYF	TGTGCCAGCAGCCCCCCAGGGGGGACTAGGGCCTACGAGCAGTACTTC
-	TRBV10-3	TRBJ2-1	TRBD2	CAIKGAGGSNEQFF	TGTGCCATCAAAGGAGCGGGGGGCAGTAATGAGCAGTTCTTC
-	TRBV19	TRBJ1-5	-	CASRLENQPQHF	TGTGCCAGTAGGTTAGAGAATCAGCCCCAGCATTTT
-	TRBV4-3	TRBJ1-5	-	CASSQETDTQHF	TGCGCCAGCAGCCAAGAAACAGATACCCAGCATTTT
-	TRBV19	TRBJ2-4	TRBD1	CASSTIGQGANIQYF	TGTGCCAGTAGTACAATAGGACAGGGCGCGAACATTCAGTACTTC
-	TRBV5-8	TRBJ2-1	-	CASRRQWSSYNEQFF	TGTGCCAGCAGGAGACAGTGGAGCTCCTACAATGAGCAGTTCTTC
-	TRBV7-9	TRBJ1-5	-	CASSPYNQPQHF	TGTGCCAGCAGCCCCTACAATCAGCCCCAGCATTTT
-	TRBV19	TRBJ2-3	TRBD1	CASMTGGLGDTQYF	TGTGCCAGTATGACAGGGGGCCTGGGAGATACGCAGTATTTT
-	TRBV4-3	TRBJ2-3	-	CASSQVLAVTQYF	TGCGCCAGCAGCCAAGTCCTAGCCGTCACGCAGTATTTT
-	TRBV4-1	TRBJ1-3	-	CASSQASGRGTGNTIYF	TGCGCCAGCAGCCAAGCGTCTGGGCGGGGCACTGGAAACACCATATATTTT
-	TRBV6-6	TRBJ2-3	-	CASSYSEQGTTDTQYF	TGTGCCAGCAGTTACTCGGAACAGGGCACGACAGATACGCAGTATTTT